Each of the 29 T cell receptor beta chains below was sequenced from the same sample in a study of blood T cell repertoires in COVID-19. Repertoires were generated with immunoSEQ multiplex PCR, while TCRdb's copy carries only in-frame clones and drops some. The sample lists over 150,000 clones, roughly 90% occurring once. The specimen was peripheral blood. All receptors derive from a man aged 50 to 59 with COVID-19, enrolled during active disease.

Notes on this clone: An end of the junction does not agree with germline; a read error may underlie this. The chain joins TRBV3-1 (or the pseudogene TRBV3-2) to TRBJ2-5, with a possible D match to TRBD1 (6 bases). The CDR3 has 14 amino acids. Per germline, CDR1 LGHDT and CDR2 YNNKEL (reference sequence). This chain's CDR3 is CASSQAAGVSGGHF. The CDR3 nucleotides are TGTGCCAGCAGCCAAGCCGCAGGGGTGTCCGGTGGGCACTTC.

The genes are TRBV3-1 (or the pseudogene TRBV3-2) and TRBJ1-4; D ambiguous. This CDR3 is built from 13 residues. Germline-derived CDR1 and CDR2 are LGHDT and YNNKEL (reference sequence). The ends were cut back, 1 base at V and 13 bases at J, with 13 bases in the middle. The CDR3 reads CASSQVAVSTLFF. The CDR3 DNA sequence: TGTGCCAGCAGCCAAGTCGCAGTTTCAACACTGTTTTTT.

The V gene is TRBV10-3, the J gene TRBJ2-3; D is perhaps TRBD1 (6 bases). Trimming pared 6 bases from V and 4 bases from J, leaving 20 bases between. CDR3 length: 16 residues. In germline, CDR1 is ENHRY, CDR2 SYGVKD. The CDR3 sequence is CAIRQGEGVAADTQYF. The CDR3 nucleotides are TGTGCCATCAGGCAAGGTGAGGGGGTGGCGGCAGATACGCAGTATTTT.

This clone has more than one count but fewer than ten. Distinct nucleotide sequences in the sample also encode this CDR3. This chain joins TRBV19 and TRBJ1-5; perhaps TRBD1 as D (5 bases). V shed 1 base and J shed 1 base, with 8 bases lying between them. CDR1 is LNHDA, CDR2 SQIVND, per germline (reference sequence). The length of the CDR3 is 15 residues. The DNA for the CDR3 is TGTGCCAGTAGTATAGGTAGGGGAAGCAATCAGCCCCAGCATTTT. Protein product: CASSIGRGSNQPQHF.

The V and J genes are TRBV7-9 and TRBJ1-2, with 7 nucleotides matching TRBD1. The CDR3 extends over 14 amino acids. Germline trimming cut 5 bases from V and 5 bases from J; bases unmatched to any gene: 8. The V gene's germline CDR1 is SEHNR and CDR2 FQNEAQ (reference sequence). In DNA form, the CDR3 reads TGTGCCAGCAGCCGACAGGGTATGGGGTATGGCTACACCTTC. Its protein is CASSRQGMGYGYTF. The whole variable domain, remainder taken from reference TRBV7-9 and TRBJ1-2, is DTGVSQNPRHKITKRGQNVTFRCDPISEHNRLYWYRQTLGQGPEFLTYFQNEAQLEKSRLLSDRFSAERPKGSFSTLEIQRTEQGDSAMYLCASSRQGMGYGYTFGSGTRLTVV.

This clone has just one count. The chain couples TRBV9 to TRBJ2-5; TRBD2 matches at 7 bases. With 0 bases clipped from V and 0 bases from J, the junction kept 2 bases outside the gene matches. The length of the CDR3 is 15 residues. CDR1 SGDLS and CDR2 YYNGEE come from the germline V gene. CDR3 DNA: TGTGCCAGCAGCGTAGTAAGCGGGAACCAAGAGACCCAGTACTTC. It is translated as CASSVVSGNQETQYF.

V gene TRBV15 combines with J gene TRBJ2-3; D is perhaps TRBD2 (5 bases). The CDR3 runs to 14 residues. CDR1 and CDR2 from the germline V gene are LNHNV and YYDKDF (reference sequence). Trimming shortened V by 1 base and J by 3 bases, and 8 bases separated the two germline ends. CDR3 in DNA: TGTGCCACCAGCAGAGGCGGGTCGACAGATACGCAGTATTTT. Translated, it gives CATSRGGSTDTQYF.

The chain has TRBV4-3 and TRBJ2-3; D may be TRBD1 (5 bases). The germline V and J ends were trimmed by 1 base and 3 bases, with 17 bases remaining between them. Germline-derived CDR1 and CDR2 are LGHNA and YSLEER. The CDR3 loop spans 17 amino acids. This chain's CDR3 is CASSQVVIGARTDTQYF. In DNA, the CDR3 is TGCGCCAGCAGCCAAGTGGTAATAGGGGCGCGGACAGATACGCAGTATTTT.

The rearrangement joins TRBV6-5 to TRBJ2-2; 10 nucleotides line up with TRBD2. The CDR3 has 14 amino acids. Looked up from germline, CDR1 is MNHEY and CDR2 is SVGAGI. V shed 6 bases, J shed 11 bases, and the junction held 9 bases outside the gene matches. CDR3 loop: CASRISGGARELFF. CDR3 coding DNA: TGTGCCAGCAGGATAAGCGGGGGGGCCAGAGAGCTGTTTTTT.

The rearrangement links TRBV5-1 to TRBJ2-7, with TRBD1 matching 10 bases. CDR1 SGHRS and CDR2 YFSETQ come from the germline V gene. The length of the CDR3 is 14 residues. With 4 bases clipped from V and 5 bases from J, the junction kept 6 bases outside the gene matches. The CDR3 reads CASSPDRGQDEQYF. For the CDR3, the DNA is TGCGCCAGCAGCCCTGACAGGGGGCAGGACGAGCAGTACTTC.

The chain employs TRBV12-3 or TRBV12-4 and TRBJ1-2, with TRBD1 matching 9 bases. The CDR3 has 13 residues. V lost 6 bases and J lost 4; bases outside the gene matches: 3. CDR3 in DNA: TGTGCCAGCAGCTGGACAGGGGCCTATGGCTACACCTTC. As protein: CASSWTGAYGYTF.

The chain has TRBV5-1 and TRBJ2-3; D is ambiguous. The CDR3 is made up of 12 amino acids. The germline V gene has CDR1 SGHRS and CDR2 YFSETQ. Trimming stripped 4 bases from V and 6 bases from J, with 9 bases between. CDR3 DNA sequence: TGCGCCAGCAGCCTGTCCTTGGATACGCAGTATTTT. Translation: CASSLSLDTQYF.

There are a few counts of this clone. The CDR3, as DNA: TGTGCCACCAGTGATCCCCGACAGGGGGACCATCAGCCCCAGCATTTT. It yields the protein CATSDPRQGDHQPQHF. The chain joins TRBV24-1 to TRBJ1-5; TRBD1 matches at 9 bases. The CDR3 contains 16 residues. The V gene's germline CDR1 is KGHDR and CDR2 SFDVKD. J lost 5 bases, V lost 3 bases, and 7 bases had no gene match.

The rearrangement joins TRBV19 to TRBJ1-2, with 7 bases lining up with TRBD1. V was clipped by 7 bases and J by 0 bases; unmatched bases: 5. The length of the CDR3 is 14 residues. The germline CDR1 and CDR2 sequences are LNHDA and SQIVND (reference sequence). CDR3 coding DNA: TGTGCCAGTACTCGGACAGGCGCTAACTATGGCTACACCTTC. The encoded protein is CASTRTGANYGYTF.

This clone was seen just once. The genes are TRBV6-5 and TRBJ1-2; possible D gene TRBD1, 6 bases. CDR3 length equals 16 residues. Germline V gives CDR1 MNHEY, CDR2 SVGAGI. Trimming took off 6 bases at V and 4 bases at J, with 21 bases between the two ends. CDR3 DNA sequence: TGTGCCAGCAGATACCGGACAGAATCCTACGCCTATGGCTACACCTTC. Protein: CASRYRTESYAYGYTF.

This clone showed up just once. Here the CDR3 reads CASSLGRGSYGYTF. In DNA, the CDR3 is TGTGCCAGCAGCTTGGGACGGGGATCCTATGGCTACACCTTC. The V and J genes are TRBV5-5 and TRBJ1-2; D ambiguous. Trimming left V 0 bases short and J 4 bases short, with 10 bases between. The CDR3 contains 14 residues. Per the germline V gene, CDR1 is SGHKS and CDR2 is YYEKEE (reference sequence).

V gene TRBV5-4 combines with J gene TRBJ1-2, with D tentatively TRBD1 (6 bases). The CDR3 sequence is 14 residues long. Germline-derived CDR1 and CDR2 are SGHNT and YYREEE (reference sequence). V was pared by 2 bases and J by 6 bases, with 14 bases between. The CDR3 spells CASSFRGGRDGYTF. CDR3 DNA sequence: TGTGCCAGCAGCTTCAGGGGTGGTAGAGATGGCTACACCTTC.

The sample holds one count of this clone. The rearrangement links TRBV7-9 to TRBJ2-7, with 8 positions matching TRBD2. V trimming: 5 bases; J trimming: 4 bases; junction bases outside the gene matches: 13. This CDR3 has 16 residues. Germline-derived CDR1 and CDR2 are SEHNR and FQNEAQ (reference sequence). DNA for the CDR3: TGTGCCAGCAGCCTCCCTCTCCTAGGCGGGAGGTACGAGCAGTACTTC. Protein: CASSLPLLGGRYEQYF.

This clone was observed a single time. The chain employs TRBV10-3 and TRBJ1-1; D is uncertain. The ends were cut back, 4 bases at V and 3 bases at J, with 9 bases in the middle. CDR1 ENHRY and CDR2 SYGVKD come from the germline V gene. The CDR3 is made up of 13 amino acids. The CDR3 is CAISARGDTEAFF. CDR3 DNA: TGTGCCATCAGTGCCCGAGGAGACACTGAAGCTTTCTTT.

The V gene is TRBV5-1, the J gene TRBJ2-1; TRBD1 matches 8 bases. There are 16 residues in the CDR3. CDR1 is SGHRS and CDR2 is YFSETQ in the germline V gene. With 2 bases clipped from V and 0 bases from J, the junction kept 4 bases outside the gene matches. The DNA of the CDR3 is TGCGCCAGCAGCTTCCGGACAGGGAGCTCCTACAATGAGCAGTTCTTC. Residues: CASSFRTGSSYNEQFF.

The rearrangement links TRBV18 to TRBJ2-3; 10 nucleotides match TRBD2. This CDR3 contains 16 residues. J gave up 4 bases and V 3 bases, and 7 bases lay outside the gene matches. Germline loops: CDR1 KGHSH, CDR2 LQKENI. CDR3 loop: CASSPLSSGGADTQYF. In nucleotides, the CDR3 is TGTGCCAGCTCACCCCTGTCTAGCGGGGGAGCAGATACGCAGTATTTT.

V usage is TRBV2 and J usage is TRBJ2-3, with TRBD1 matching over 7 bases. Losses at the gene ends were 5 bases for V and 6 bases for J; bases not matched to a gene: 11. CDR1 is SNHLY, CDR2 FYNNEI, per germline. CDR3 length equals 15 residues. The CDR3 is CASSQTGTAQDTQYF. CDR3 nucleotide sequence: TGTGCCAGCAGTCAGACAGGGACCGCTCAGGATACGCAGTATTTT.

V is TRBV15 and J is TRBJ2-3; D is possibly TRBD2 (6 bases). Trimming took 1 base from V and 6 from J, leaving 17 bases between them. This CDR3 contains 16 residues. Germline CDR1 reads LNHNV; CDR2 reads YYDKDF (reference sequence). CDR3 nucleotides: TGTGCCACCAGCAGAGGCGAAGGGGCCCGGGGGGATACGCAGTATTTT. This sequence encodes CATSRGEGARGDTQYF.

This rearrangement joins TRBV5-1 to TRBJ2-5, with 8 positions matching TRBD1. This CDR3 is built from 15 residues. CDR1 SGHRS and CDR2 YFSETQ come from the germline V gene. With 4 bases clipped from V and 2 bases from J, the junction kept 7 bases outside the gene matches. The CDR3 reads CASSAGQELQETQYF. The CDR3 DNA sequence: TGCGCCAGCAGCGCGGGACAGGAACTGCAAGAGACCCAGTACTTC.

The CDR3, as DNA: TGTGCCAGCAGCCGACAGGGTTACAATGAGCAGTTCTTC. Translated: CASSRQGYNEQFF. This chain connects TRBV3-1 (or the pseudogene TRBV3-2) to TRBJ2-1; 7 nucleotides match TRBD1. Trimming cost V 4 bases and J 4 bases; bases outside gene matches: 1. The CDR3 is made up of 13 amino acids. Germline-derived CDR1 and CDR2 are LGHDT and YNNKEL (reference sequence).

The V and J genes are TRBV7-2 and TRBJ2-5, with TRBD1 identical over 7 bases. The germline V gene has CDR1 SGHTA and CDR2 FQGNSA. Trimming cost V 5 bases and J 1 base; bases outside gene matches: 10. This CDR3 has 16 amino acids. CDR3 loop: CASSHMLRGRQETQYF. Written as DNA, the CDR3 is TGTGCCAGCAGCCATATGTTAAGGGGGCGCCAAGAGACCCAGTACTTC.

The rearrangement links TRBV20-1 to TRBJ1-2, with D perhaps matching TRBD1 (5 bases). Germline lookup yields CDR1 DFQATT and CDR2 SNEGSKA (reference sequence). The CDR3 has 11 residues. Trimming cost V 5 bases and J 4 bases, with 8 bases left between them. CDR3 residues: CSARTIYGYTF. In DNA, the CDR3 is TGCAGTGCTCGGACAATCTATGGCTACACCTTC.

The chain couples TRBV3-1 (or the pseudogene TRBV3-2) to TRBJ2-5; D is unresolved. The V gene's germline CDR1 is LGHDT and CDR2 YNNKEL (reference sequence). Trimming left V 4 bases short and J 2 bases short, with 11 bases between. The CDR3 runs to 14 residues. In DNA, the CDR3 is TGTGCCAGCAGCCTCTTCGGGTCACAAGAGACCCAGTACTTC. This codes for CASSLFGSQETQYF.

The gene calls are TRBV5-1 and TRBJ2-1; TRBD2 aligns across 7 bases. The CDR3 totals 14 residues. Germline CDR1 reads SGHRS; CDR2 reads YFSETQ. With 4 bases clipped from V and 2 bases from J, the junction kept 3 bases outside the gene matches. CDR3 sequence reads: CASSPGGTYNEQFF. CDR3 bases: TGCGCCAGCAGCCCCGGGGGGACCTACAATGAGCAGTTCTTC.